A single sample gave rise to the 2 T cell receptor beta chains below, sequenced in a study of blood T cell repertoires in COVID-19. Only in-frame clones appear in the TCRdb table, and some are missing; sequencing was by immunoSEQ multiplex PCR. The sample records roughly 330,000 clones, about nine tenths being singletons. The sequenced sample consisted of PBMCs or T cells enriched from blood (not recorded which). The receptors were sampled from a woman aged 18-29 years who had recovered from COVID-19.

The DNA of the CDR3 is TGTGCCAGCAGCTCCTTAACCGGACTAGGATACTTC. Translating it yields CASSSLTGLGYF. The gene calls are TRBV7-9 and TRBJ2-7; 7 bases fit TRBD2. The CDR3 totals 12 residues. V lost 4 bases, J lost 13 bases, and 10 bases stayed unmatched. The germline CDR1 and CDR2 sequences are SEHNR and FQNEAQ (reference sequence).

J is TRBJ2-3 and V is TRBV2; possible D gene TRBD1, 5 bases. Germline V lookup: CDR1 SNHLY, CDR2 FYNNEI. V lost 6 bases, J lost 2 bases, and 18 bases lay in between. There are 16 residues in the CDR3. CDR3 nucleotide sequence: TGTGCCAGCAGCTTAGGGGCCTCCTCCTACACAGATACGCAGTATTTT. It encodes CASSLGASSYTDTQYF.